This TCR beta chain was recovered during a study of shared clonotypes between healthy human individuals. Worth noting for this clone: Its antigen is undetermined.

The CDR3 covers 15 residues. Losses at the gene ends were 3 bases for V and 3 bases for J; bases not matched to a gene: 3. Germline assignment: CDR1 MDHEN and CDR2 SYDVKM. A CD45RA-negative memory subset and a CD45RA+ naive subset were separated from the CD4+ cells. General study points: Shared clonotypes across all four donors exceeded non-shared ones in generation probability.

In the authors' methods: As immunoSEQ supplied junction-only sequences (without quality scores), filtering differed. Only in-frame clones appear in the TCRdb table, and some are missing; sequencing was by immunoSEQ multiplex PCR. V, J and clone size reflect that table, while D and trimming were determined from the DNA. The table shows hundreds of thousands of clones, with around 96% occurring only once. The chain uses TRBV28 and TRBJ2-7; 12 positions agree with TRBD1. This sequence originates from a woman under 40 in good health. The specimen was naive CD4+ T cells sorted from blood. The sample's subset: CD45RA+ positively selected. CDR3 DNA sequence: TGTGCCAGCAGTTTCCGGGACAGGGGGCACTACGAGCAGTACTTC. The encoded protein is CASSFRDRGHYEQYF.